This is a list of T cell receptor beta chains from one sample in a study of T cells in Graves' hyperthyroidism and ophthalmopathy. Each CDR3 protein is one row after TCRdb ran MiXCR on the multiplex PCR reads. The sample includes about 610,000 distinct CDR3 sequences, 46% of them seen just once. Material for sequencing was peripheral blood or thyroid tissue (not recorded which). These receptors came from a woman aged 18 to 35 with Graves' hyperthyroidism. Each CDR3 is given with its conserved first and last residue. A D gene is named only where the DNA matches it firmly. The listing skips clone size in some rows; elsewhere it reads once, few, many or a size class.

j_gene,v_gene,abundance,d_gene,CDR3aa,CDR3nt
TRBJ1-6,TRBV7-3,.,TRBD1,CASSLEGAPYNSPLHF,TGTGCCAGCAGCTTAGAGGGGGCCCCCTATAATTCACCCCTCCACTTT
TRBJ2-7,TRBV4-1,many,TRBD2,CASALAGGYEQYF,TGCGCCAGCGCCCTAGCGGGAGGCTACGAGCAGTACTTC
TRBJ1-1,TRBV9,.,.,CASSARTGTDTEAFF,TGTGCCAGCAGCGCCAGGACTGGGACGGACACTGAAGCTTTCTTT
TRBJ1-2,TRBV29-1,many,.,CSVDGQGNGYTF,TGCAGCGTTGACGGGCAGGGGAATGGCTACACCTTC
TRBJ1-5,TRBV2,.,.,CASGNNQPQHF,TGTGCCAGCGGTAATAATCAGCCCCAGCATTTT
TRBJ2-7,TRBV20-1,.,TRBD1,CSASRDREDEQYF,TGCAGTGCTTCGAGGGACAGGGAGGACGAGCAGTACTTC
TRBJ2-7,TRBV7-9,few,TRBD1,CASSQAGGEQYF,TGTGCCAGCAGCCAGGCAGGGGGCGAGCAGTACTTC
TRBJ1-6,TRBV7-6,.,.,CASSLGSTNSPLHF,TGTGCCAGCAGCTTAGGGTCAACAAATTCACCCCTCCACTTT
TRBJ2-7,TRBV12-1,few,.,CASSPWTSGRPIYEQYF,TGTGCCAGCAGCCCTTGGACTAGCGGGAGACCGATCTACGAGCAGTACTTC
TRBJ2-2,TRBV7-7,.,TRBD2,CASSLGAGTSGRGTGELFF,TGTGCTAGCAGCTTAGGCGCCGGGACTAGCGGGCGTGGCACCGGGGAGCTGTTTTTT
TRBJ2-2,TRBV19,.,TRBD1,CASSKRGHTGELFF,TGTGCCAGTAGTAAAAGGGGGCACACCGGGGAGCTGTTTTTT
TRBJ1-2,TRBV24-1,.,.,CATSDRSGLAVFGYGYTF,TGTGCCACCAGTGATCGGTCAGGACTAGCGGTCTTCGGTTATGGCTACACCTTC
TRBJ2-5,TRBV24-1,once,TRBD1,CATSDFDRGDETQYF,TGTGCCACCAGTGATTTCGACAGGGGTGACGAGACCCAGTACTTC
TRBJ1-6,TRBV7-8,.,TRBD1,CASRLRTGVSPLHF,TGTGCCAGCAGACTCAGGACAGGGGTTTCACCCCTCCACTTT
TRBJ2-7,TRBV9,.,TRBD1,CASSVATGGEQYF,TGTGCCAGCAGCGTAGCGACAGGGGGCGAGCAGTACTTC
TRBJ1-2,TRBV19,many,TRBD1,CASSLIRTGAVGYTF,TGTGCCAGTAGCCTCATCCGGACAGGGGCGGTTGGCTACACCTTC
TRBJ2-5,TRBV13,many,.,CASSLGGLVRETQYF,TGTGCCAGCAGCTTAGGCGGGCTAGTGAGGGAGACCCAGTACTTC
TRBJ1-1,TRBV7-9,many,.,CASSVMGHDTEAFF,TGTGCCAGCAGCGTCATGGGACATGACACTGAAGCTTTCTTT
TRBJ1-3,TRBV5-1,many,.,CASSLGGVSFGNTIYF,TGCGCCAGCAGCTTGGGTGGGGTGTCCTTTGGAAACACCATATATTTT
TRBJ1-6,TRBV29-1,many,TRBD1,CSVACDRVNSPLHF,TGCAGCGTTGCCTGTGACAGGGTTAATTCACCCCTCCACTTT
TRBJ1-5,TRBV24-1,many,.,CATSDSGQSNQPQHF,TGTGCCACCAGTGATAGCGGTCAAAGCAATCAGCCCCAGCATTTT
TRBJ1-1,TRBV2,.,.,CASSEGASGNTEAFF,TGTGCCAGCAGTGAAGGGGCTAGCGGGAACACTGAAGCTTTCTTT
TRBJ2-6,TRBV11-1,.,.,CASSLRWGRAGSPGANVLTF,TGTGCCAGCAGTTTAAGATGGGGACGTGCAGGAAGTCCTGGGGCCAACGTCCTGACTTTC
TRBJ1-1,TRBV7-2,many,.,CASSPGFSNTEAFF,TGTGCCAGCAGCCCGGGATTCTCAAACACTGAAGCTTTCTTT
TRBJ1-2,TRBV7-2,many,.,CASSLSGEGYGYTF,TGTGCCAGCAGCCTGAGCGGGGAAGGCTATGGCTACACCTTC
TRBJ2-7,TRBV7-9,.,TRBD2,CAGSPGTSGRLPYEQYF,TGTGCCGGCTCACCTGGGACTAGCGGCCGGCTGCCCTACGAGCAGTACTTC
TRBJ2-2,TRBV2,.,TRBD2,CASKDGIGTSGTGELSW,TGTGCCAGCAAAGACGGAATCGGGACTAGTGGTACCGGGGAGCTGTCTTGG
TRBJ2-3,TRBV29-1,few,.,CSVEDRQASSTDTQYF,TGCAGCGTTGAAGATCGGCAGGCATCTAGCACAGATACGCAGTATTTT
TRBJ2-5,TRBV12-3/TRBV12-4,many,TRBD1,CASRPGQGKTQYF,TGTGCCAGCAGACCCGGACAGGGGAAGACCCAGTACTTC
TRBJ2-5,TRBV10-3,.,TRBD2,CAISDPSGAQETQYF,TGTGCCATCAGTGACCCTAGCGGGGCACAGGAGACCCAGTACTTC
TRBJ1-1,TRBV4-3,many,.,CASSQDRRQMSTEAFF,TGCGCCAGCAGCCAAGATAGGAGGCAAATGAGCACTGAAGCTTTCTTT
TRBJ1-5,TRBV12-3/TRBV12-4,.,TRBD1,CASSLAGTDLKPQHF,TGTGCCAGCAGTTTAGCCGGGACAGACCTGAAGCCCCAGCATTTT
TRBJ2-7,TRBV7-9,.,TRBD1,CASSLVTTGARYEQYF,TGTGCCAGCAGCTTAGTCACGACAGGGGCAAGGTACGAGCAGTACTTC